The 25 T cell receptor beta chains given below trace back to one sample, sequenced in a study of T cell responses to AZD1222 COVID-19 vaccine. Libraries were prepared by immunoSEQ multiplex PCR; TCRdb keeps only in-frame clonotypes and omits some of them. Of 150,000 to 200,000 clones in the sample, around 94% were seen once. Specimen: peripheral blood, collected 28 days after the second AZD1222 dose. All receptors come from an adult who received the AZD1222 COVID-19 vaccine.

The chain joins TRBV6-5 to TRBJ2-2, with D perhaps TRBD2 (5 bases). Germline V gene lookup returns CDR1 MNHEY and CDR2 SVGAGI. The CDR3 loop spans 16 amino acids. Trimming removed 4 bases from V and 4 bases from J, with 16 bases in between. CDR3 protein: CASSSYLGSGTGELFF. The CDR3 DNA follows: TGTGCCAGCAGTTCGTACTTAGGGAGCGGCACCGGGGAGCTGTTTTTT.

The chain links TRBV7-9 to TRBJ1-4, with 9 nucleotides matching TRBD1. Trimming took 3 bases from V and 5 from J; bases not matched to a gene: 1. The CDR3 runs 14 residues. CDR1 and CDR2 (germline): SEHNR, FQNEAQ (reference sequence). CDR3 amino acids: CASSFGQGNEKLFF. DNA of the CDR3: TGTGCCAGCAGCTTCGGACAGGGGAATGAAAAACTGTTTTTT. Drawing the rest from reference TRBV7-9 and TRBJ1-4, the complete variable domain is DTGVSQNPRHKITKRGQNVTFRCDPISEHNRLYWYRQTLGQGPEFLTYFQNEAQLEKSRLLSDRFSAERPKGSFSTLEIQRTEQGDSAMYLCASSFGQGNEKLFFGSGTQLSVL.

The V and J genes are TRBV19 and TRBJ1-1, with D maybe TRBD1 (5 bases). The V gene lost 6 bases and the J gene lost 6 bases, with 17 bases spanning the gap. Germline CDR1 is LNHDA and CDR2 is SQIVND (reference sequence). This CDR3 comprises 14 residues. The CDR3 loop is CASRNLRGKAEAFF. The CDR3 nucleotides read TGTGCCAGTAGAAATTTACGGGGGAAGGCTGAAGCTTTCTTT.

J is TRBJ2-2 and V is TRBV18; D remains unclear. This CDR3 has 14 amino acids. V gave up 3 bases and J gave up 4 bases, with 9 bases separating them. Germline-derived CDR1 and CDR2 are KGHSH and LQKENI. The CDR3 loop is CASSPAVTTGELFF. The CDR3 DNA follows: TGTGCCAGCTCACCGGCGGTTACCACCGGGGAGCTGTTTTTT.

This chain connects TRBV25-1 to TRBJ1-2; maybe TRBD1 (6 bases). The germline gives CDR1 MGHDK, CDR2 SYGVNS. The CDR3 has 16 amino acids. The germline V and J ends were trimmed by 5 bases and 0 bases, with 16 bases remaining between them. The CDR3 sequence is CASSIRTATSNYGYTF. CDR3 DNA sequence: TGTGCCAGCAGTATTAGGACAGCAACCTCTAACTATGGCTACACCTTC.

In DNA form, the CDR3 reads TGTGCCAGCAAGCCACAGGGTCCCAATCAGCCCCAGCATTTT. Translated: CASKPQGPNQPQHF. The V and J genes are TRBV6-4 and TRBJ1-5; D is possibly TRBD1 (6 bases). The V gene's germline CDR1 is MRHNA and CDR2 SNTAGT. This CDR3 spans 14 amino acids. The V gene lost 7 bases and the J gene lost 3 bases, with 13 bases spanning the gap.

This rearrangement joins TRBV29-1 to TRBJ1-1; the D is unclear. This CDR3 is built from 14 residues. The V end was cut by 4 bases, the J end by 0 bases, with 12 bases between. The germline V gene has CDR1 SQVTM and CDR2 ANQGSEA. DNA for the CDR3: TGCAGCGTTGTGGCCCGGGATGTGAACACTGAAGCTTTCTTT. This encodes CSVVARDVNTEAFF. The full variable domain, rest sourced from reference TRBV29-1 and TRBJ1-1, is SAVISQKPSRDICQRGTSLTIQCQVDSQVTMMFWYRQQPGQSLTLIATANQGSEATYESGFVIDKFPISRPNLTFSTLTVSNMSPEDSSIYLCSVVARDVNTEAFFGQGTRLTVV.

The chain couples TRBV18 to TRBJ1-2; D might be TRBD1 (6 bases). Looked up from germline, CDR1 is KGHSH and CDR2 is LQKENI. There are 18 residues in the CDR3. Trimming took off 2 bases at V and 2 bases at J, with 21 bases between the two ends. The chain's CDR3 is CASSPTLPVRGVNYGYTF. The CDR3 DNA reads TGTGCCAGCTCACCAACTTTACCTGTCAGGGGTGTCAACTATGGCTACACCTTC.

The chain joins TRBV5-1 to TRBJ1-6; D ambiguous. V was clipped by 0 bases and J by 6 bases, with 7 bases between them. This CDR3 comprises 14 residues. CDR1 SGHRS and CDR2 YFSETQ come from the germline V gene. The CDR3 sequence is CASSLGPSNSPLHF. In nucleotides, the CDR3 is TGCGCCAGCAGCTTGGGGCCTTCTAATTCACCCCTCCACTTT.

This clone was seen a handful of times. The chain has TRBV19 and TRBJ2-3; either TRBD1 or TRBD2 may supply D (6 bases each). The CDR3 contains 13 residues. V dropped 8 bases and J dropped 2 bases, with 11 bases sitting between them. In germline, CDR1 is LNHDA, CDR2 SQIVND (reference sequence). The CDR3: CASSRGDTDTQYF. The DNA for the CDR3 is TGTGCCAGTTCTAGGGGGGACACAGATACGCAGTATTTT.

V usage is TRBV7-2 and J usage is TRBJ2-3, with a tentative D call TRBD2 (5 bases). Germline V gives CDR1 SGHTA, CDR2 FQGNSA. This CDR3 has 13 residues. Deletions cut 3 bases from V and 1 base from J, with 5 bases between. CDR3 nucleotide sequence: TGTGCCAGCAGCTTTAGCGGCACAGATACGCAGTATTTT. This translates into CASSFSGTDTQYF. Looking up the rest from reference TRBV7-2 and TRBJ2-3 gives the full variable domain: GAGVSQSPSNKVTEKGKDVELRCDPISGHTALYWYRQSLGQGLEFLIYFQGNSAPDKSGLPSDRFSAERTGGSVSTLTIQRTQQEDSAVYLCASSFSGTDTQYFGPGTRLTVL.

The CDR3 nucleotides read TGTGCCAGCAGTTTATCGGGACAGGGGAATTCACCCCTCCACTTT. It yields the protein CASSLSGQGNSPLHF. The J gene is TRBJ1-6, the V gene TRBV28, with 10 bases identical to TRBD1. Germline loops: CDR1 MDHEN, CDR2 SYDVKM. The CDR3 spans 15 residues. J lost 7 bases, V lost 1 base, and 1 base had no gene match. The full variable domain, rest sourced from reference TRBV28 and TRBJ1-6, is DVKVTQSSRYLVKRTGEKVFLECVQDMDHENMFWYRQDPGLGLRLIYFSYDVKMKEKGDIPEGYSVSREKKERFSLILESASTNQTSMYLCASSLSGQGNSPLHFGNGTRLTVT.

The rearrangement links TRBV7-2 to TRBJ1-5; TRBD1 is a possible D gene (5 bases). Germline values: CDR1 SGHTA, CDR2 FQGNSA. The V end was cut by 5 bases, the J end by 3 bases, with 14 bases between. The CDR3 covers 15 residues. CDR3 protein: CASSVTSGSNQPQHF. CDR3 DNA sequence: TGTGCCAGCAGCGTCACTTCAGGGTCCAATCAGCCCCAGCATTTT.

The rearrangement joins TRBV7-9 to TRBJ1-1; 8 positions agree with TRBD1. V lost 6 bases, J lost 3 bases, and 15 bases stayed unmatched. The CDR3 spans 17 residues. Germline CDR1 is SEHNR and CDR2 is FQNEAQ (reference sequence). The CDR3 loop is CASSPRSRGQRDTEAFF. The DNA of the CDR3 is TGTGCCAGCAGTCCTAGATCCAGGGGGCAGCGGGACACTGAAGCTTTCTTT.

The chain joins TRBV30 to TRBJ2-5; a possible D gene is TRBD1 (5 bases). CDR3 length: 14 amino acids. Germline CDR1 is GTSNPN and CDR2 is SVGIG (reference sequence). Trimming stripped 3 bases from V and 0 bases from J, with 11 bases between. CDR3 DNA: TGTGCCTGGAGACTTCGACAGTACCAAGAGACCCAGTACTTC. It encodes CAWRLRQYQETQYF.

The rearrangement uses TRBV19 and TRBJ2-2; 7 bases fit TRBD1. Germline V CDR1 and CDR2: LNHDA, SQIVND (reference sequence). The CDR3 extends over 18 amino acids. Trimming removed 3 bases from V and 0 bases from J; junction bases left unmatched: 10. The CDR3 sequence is CASSIPFTGAANTGELFF. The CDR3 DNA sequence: TGTGCCAGTAGTATCCCCTTTACAGGGGCCGCGAACACCGGGGAGCTGTTTTTT.

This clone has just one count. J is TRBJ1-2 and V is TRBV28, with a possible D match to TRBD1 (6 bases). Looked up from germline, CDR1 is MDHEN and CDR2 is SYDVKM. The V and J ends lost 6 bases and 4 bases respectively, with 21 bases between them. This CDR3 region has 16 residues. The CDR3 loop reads CASSHYSRGGVYGYTF. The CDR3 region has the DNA TGTGCCAGCAGCCACTACTCCAGGGGCGGGGTCTATGGCTACACCTTC.

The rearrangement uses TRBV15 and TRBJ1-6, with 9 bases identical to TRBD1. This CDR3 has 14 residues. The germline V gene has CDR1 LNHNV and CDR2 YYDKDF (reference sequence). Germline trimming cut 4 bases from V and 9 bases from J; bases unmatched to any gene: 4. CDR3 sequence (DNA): TGTGCCACCAGCAAAGGACAGGGGACTTCACCCCTCCACTTT. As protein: CATSKGQGTSPLHF.

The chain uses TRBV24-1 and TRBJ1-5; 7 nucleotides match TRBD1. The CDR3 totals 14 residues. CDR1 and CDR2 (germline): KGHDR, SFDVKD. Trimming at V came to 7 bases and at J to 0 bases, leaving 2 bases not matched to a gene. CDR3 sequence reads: CATSQGGSNQPQHF. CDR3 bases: TGTGCCACCAGCCAGGGGGGTAGCAATCAGCCCCAGCATTTT.

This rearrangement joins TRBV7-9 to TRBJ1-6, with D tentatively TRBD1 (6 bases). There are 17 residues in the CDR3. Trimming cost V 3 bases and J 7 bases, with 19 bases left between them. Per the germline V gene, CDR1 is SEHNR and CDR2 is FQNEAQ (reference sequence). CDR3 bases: TGTGCCAGCAGCTTCTGGACTCGACAGGAAAGGAATTCACCCCTCCACTTT. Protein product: CASSFWTRQERNSPLHF.

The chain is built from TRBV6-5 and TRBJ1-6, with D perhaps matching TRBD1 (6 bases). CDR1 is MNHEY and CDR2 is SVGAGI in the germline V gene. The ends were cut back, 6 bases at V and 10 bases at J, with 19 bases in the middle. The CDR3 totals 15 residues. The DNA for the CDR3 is TGTGCCAGCAGCCCCCAAGCGGGGGCAGGATCACCCCTCCACTTT. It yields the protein CASSPQAGAGSPLHF.

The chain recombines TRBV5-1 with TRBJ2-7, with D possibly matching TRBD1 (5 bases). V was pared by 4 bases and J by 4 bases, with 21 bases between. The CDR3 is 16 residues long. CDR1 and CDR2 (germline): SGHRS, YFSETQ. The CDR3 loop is CASSRWTKPFGYEQYF. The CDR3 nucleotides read TGCGCCAGCAGCCGCTGGACAAAACCCTTCGGGTACGAGCAGTACTTC.

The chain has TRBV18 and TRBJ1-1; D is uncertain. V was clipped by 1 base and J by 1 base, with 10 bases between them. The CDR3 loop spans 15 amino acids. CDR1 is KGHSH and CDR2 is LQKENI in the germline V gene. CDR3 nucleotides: TGTGCCAGCTCACCACAGGCAGGCGGGAACACTGAAGCTTTCTTT. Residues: CASSPQAGGNTEAFF.

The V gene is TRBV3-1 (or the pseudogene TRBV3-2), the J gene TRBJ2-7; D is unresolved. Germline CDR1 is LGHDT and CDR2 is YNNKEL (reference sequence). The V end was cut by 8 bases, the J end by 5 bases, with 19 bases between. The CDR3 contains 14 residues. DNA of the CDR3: TGTGCCAGCTCCCATCTTGGGGTAGTGAACGAGCAGTACTTC. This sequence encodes CASSHLGVVNEQYF.

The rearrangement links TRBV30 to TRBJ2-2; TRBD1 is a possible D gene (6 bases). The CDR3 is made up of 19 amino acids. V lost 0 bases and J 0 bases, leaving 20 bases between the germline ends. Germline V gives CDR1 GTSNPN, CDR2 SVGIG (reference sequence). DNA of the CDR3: TGTGCCTGGAGTGTAAGGCCAAGGTGGGGGCCAACGAACACCGGGGAGCTGTTTTTT. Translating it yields CAWSVRPRWGPTNTGELFF.